This T cell receptor beta chain was identified during a study of shared clonotypes between healthy human individuals. V was clipped by 5 bases and J by 0 bases, with 17 bases between them. This CDR3 has 18 amino acids. Germline CDR1 is SEHNR and CDR2 is FQNEAQ (reference sequence). Sequencing used immunoSEQ multiplex PCR; TCRdb keeps in-frame clones, though not all of them. This sample has about a million clones, with less than 85% found just once. What was sequenced was memory CD4+ T cells sorted from blood. The subset is: CD45RA-negative fraction. J is TRBJ1-6 and V is TRBV7-9; D unclear. The source is a man aged 18 to 30 in good health. The CDR3 nucleotides read TGTGCCAGCAGCCACCCGAGGGCTGGTAGCTCCTATAATTCACCCCTCCACTTT. Translation: CASSHPRAGSSYNSPLHF.